This TCR beta chain was captured in a study of CD8 T cells in Susac syndrome. The study's findings and limits: By the study's own acknowledgment, its TCR sequencing and HLA analysis included relatively few individuals.

Sequencing of TCR beta was performed on blood CD8+ T cells and on blood CD4+ T cells. While CD8+ and CD4+ T cells were isolated negatively, TEMRA cells were enriched by FACS. RNA was extracted with the RNeasy kit, and a quantity of roughly 0.45 to 1 ug was reverse transcribed using random hexamers. By means of immunoSEQ multiplex PCR, TCR beta CDR3 spanning 54 Vbeta and 13 Jbeta underwent amplification. TCRdb reprocessed the immunoSEQ multiplex PCR reads with MiXCR, giving one entry per CDR3 protein. Among around 150,000 distinct CDR3 sequences listed, 94% were seen once. CDR3 length: 15 amino acids. J was trimmed by 3 bases and V by 5 bases; bases with no gene match: 4. As regards this clonotype: Its antigen is still unknown.

This rearrangement joins TRBV12-3 or TRBV12-4 to TRBJ2-1; the match to TRBD2 covers 10 bases. Sequencing used CD4+ T cells from PBMCs. The sequence was collected from a human donor with multiple sclerosis. CDR3 DNA sequence: TGTGCCAGCAGTCAAACTAGCGGGGTCTACAATGAGCAGTTCTTC. Its protein is CASSQTSGVYNEQFF.